This TCR beta chain originates from a study of blood T cell repertoires in COVID-19. As for the study in general: Some COVID-19 samples were acute and others convalescent; all came from the United States, Italy and Spain. T cells, B-cell-depleted T cells, or PBMCs supplied cDNA or gDNA.

This CDR3 has 16 amino acids. Trimming cost V 3 bases and J 2 bases; bases outside gene matches: 7. Germline loops: CDR1 MDHEN, CDR2 SYDVKM. This clone was counted a single time. Source study methods: Amplification from reference gene primers served as the basis for estimated nucleated cell counts. Repertoires were generated with immunoSEQ multiplex PCR, while TCRdb's copy carries only in-frame clones and drops some. That table is the source of V, J and clone size, and D and trimming were worked out from the DNA. The data show 150,000 to 200,000 clones, with around 81% seen just once and 11% held by the top ten.

The sample consisted of peripheral blood. This clonotype was obtained from a man aged 55-75 years with active or convalescent COVID-19. This rearrangement joins TRBV28 to TRBJ2-5; 9 positions match TRBD1. The CDR3 region is CASSFWGQGGQETQYF. The CDR3 DNA is TGTGCCAGCAGTTTTTGGGGACAGGGAGGTCAAGAGACCCAGTACTTC.